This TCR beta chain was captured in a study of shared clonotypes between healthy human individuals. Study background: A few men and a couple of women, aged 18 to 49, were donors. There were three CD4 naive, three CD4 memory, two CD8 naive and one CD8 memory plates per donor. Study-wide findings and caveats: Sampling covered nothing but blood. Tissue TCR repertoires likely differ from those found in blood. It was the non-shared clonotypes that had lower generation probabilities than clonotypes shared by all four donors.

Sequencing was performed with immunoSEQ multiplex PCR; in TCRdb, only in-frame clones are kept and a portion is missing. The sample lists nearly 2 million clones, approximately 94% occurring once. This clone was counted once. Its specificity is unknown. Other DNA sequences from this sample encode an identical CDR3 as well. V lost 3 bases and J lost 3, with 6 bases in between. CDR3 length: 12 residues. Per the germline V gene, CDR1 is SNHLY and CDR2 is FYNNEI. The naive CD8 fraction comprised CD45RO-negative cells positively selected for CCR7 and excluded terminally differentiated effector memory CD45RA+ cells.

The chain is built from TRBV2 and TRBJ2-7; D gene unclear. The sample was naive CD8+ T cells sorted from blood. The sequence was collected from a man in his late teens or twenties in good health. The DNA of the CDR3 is TGTGCCAGCAGTGACGGTGGCTACGAGCAGTACTTC. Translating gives CASSDGGYEQYF.